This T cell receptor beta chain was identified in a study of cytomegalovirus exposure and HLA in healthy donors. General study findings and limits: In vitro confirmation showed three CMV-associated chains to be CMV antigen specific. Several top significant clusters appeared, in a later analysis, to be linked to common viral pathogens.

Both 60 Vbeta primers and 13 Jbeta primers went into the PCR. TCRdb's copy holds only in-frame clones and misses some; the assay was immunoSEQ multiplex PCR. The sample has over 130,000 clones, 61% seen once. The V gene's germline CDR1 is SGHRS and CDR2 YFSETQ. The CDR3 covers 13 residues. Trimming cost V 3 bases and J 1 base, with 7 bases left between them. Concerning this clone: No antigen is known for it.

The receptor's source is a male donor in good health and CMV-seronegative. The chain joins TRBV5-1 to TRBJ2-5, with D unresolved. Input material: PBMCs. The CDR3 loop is CASSWQIQETQYF. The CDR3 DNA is TGCGCCAGCAGCTGGCAGATCCAAGAGACCCAGTACTTC.